Below, 17 T cell receptor beta chains from the same sample are listed, as sequenced in a study of lymphopenia after photon versus proton radiotherapy. The data were produced by immunoSEQ multiplex PCR, yet TCRdb's version contains in-frame clones alone and is incomplete. Of tens of thousands of clones listed, roughly 86% were seen once; the top ten hold 10%. The material was peripheral blood, obtained from a patient treated with proton-based radiotherapy. All receptors derive from a woman between 70 and 85 years old with pancreatic cancer. Some clones in this sample may be carry-over from other donors' samples.

A single count supports this clone. This chain links TRBV28 with TRBJ1-1, with D possibly being TRBD1 (6 bases). CDR3 size: 13 residues. Germline V gives CDR1 MDHEN, CDR2 SYDVKM. V dropped 2 bases and J dropped 8 bases, with 12 bases sitting between them. CDR3 loop: CASSLRRGGEAFF. Written as DNA, the CDR3 is TGTGCCAGCAGTTTACGCAGGGGAGGAGAAGCTTTCTTT. The variable domain in full, with the rest retrieved from reference TRBV28 and TRBJ1-1, is DVKVTQSSRYLVKRTGEKVFLECVQDMDHENMFWYRQDPGLGLRLIYFSYDVKMKEKGDIPEGYSVSREKKERFSLILESASTNQTSMYLCASSLRRGGEAFFGQGTRLTVV.

The J gene is TRBJ2-1, the V gene TRBV28, with 7 bases aligning to TRBD2. This CDR3 region has 15 residues. Per the germline V gene, CDR1 is MDHEN and CDR2 is SYDVKM. V trimming: 8 bases; J trimming: 9 bases; junction bases outside the gene matches: 16. The chain's CDR3 is CASRLGRAGVGEQFF. CDR3 DNA sequence: TGTGCCAGCCGACTTGGACGGGCGGGAGTAGGTGAGCAGTTCTTC.

The chain carries TRBV5-5 and TRBJ2-3, with a weak D call TRBD2 (5 bases). In germline, CDR1 is SGHKS, CDR2 YYEKEE (reference sequence). V was pared by 1 base and J by 0 bases, with 12 bases between. The CDR3 is 16 amino acids. The chain's CDR3 is CASSLYSRGSTDTQYF. CDR3 nucleotide sequence: TGTGCCAGCAGCTTGTATTCTCGCGGGAGCACAGATACGCAGTATTTT.

The sample holds one count of this clone. The CDR3 sequence is CSFTPGQGLYGYTF. CDR3 nucleotide sequence: TGCAGCTTCACCCCGGGACAGGGTCTCTATGGCTACACCTTC. This sequence joins TRBV29-1 and TRBJ1-2; 9 bases are a match to TRBD1. The CDR3 extends over 14 amino acids. V was pared by 8 bases and J by 4 bases, with 11 bases of the junction left unmatched. The germline gives CDR1 SQVTM, CDR2 ANQGSEA. Full variable domain (remainder filled in from reference TRBV29-1 and TRBJ1-2): SAVISQKPSRDICQRGTSLTIQCQVDSQVTMMFWYRQQPGQSLTLIATANQGSEATYESGFVIDKFPISRPNLTFSTLTVSNMSPEDSSIYLCSFTPGQGLYGYTFGSGTRLTVV.

The chain has TRBV11-2 and TRBJ1-4; no clear D gene. Trimming cost V 4 bases and J 3 bases, with 12 bases left between them. The CDR3 runs to 15 residues. CDR1 SGHAT and CDR2 FQNNGV come from the germline V gene. For the CDR3, the DNA is TGTGCCAGCAGCTCGCGCGTAGGTGCTAATGAAAAACTGTTTTTT. Encoded protein: CASSSRVGANEKLFF.

This rearrangement joins TRBV28 to TRBJ1-4; D remains unclear. V lost 2 bases, J lost 8 bases, and 6 bases lay in between. Per the germline V gene, CDR1 is MDHEN and CDR2 is SYDVKM. The CDR3 totals 12 residues. The chain's CDR3 is CASSLVGEKLFF. Written as DNA, the CDR3 is TGTGCCAGCAGTTTAGTCGGAGAAAAACTGTTTTTT.

A single count supports this clone. The rearrangement uses TRBV5-1 and TRBJ2-5; a weak D match, TRBD1 (6 bases). Germline CDR1 and CDR2: SGHRS and YFSETQ. V lost 6 bases and J lost 5, with 8 bases in between. The CDR3 sequence is 11 residues long. CDR3 sequence (DNA): TGCGCCAGCACAGGGGAGGAGACCCAGTACTTC. It codes for CASTGEETQYF.

This sequence joins TRBV5-6 and TRBJ2-3; 9 positions match TRBD2. CDR3 length: 14 amino acids. The V gene end was trimmed by 3 bases and the J gene end by 6 bases; junction bases not matched to a gene: 5. The germline gives CDR1 SGHDT, CDR2 YYEEEE. In nucleotides, the CDR3 is TGTGCCAGCAGCTCGGCGGCGGGAGGGGATACGCAGTATTTT. This codes for CASSSAAGGDTQYF.

This clone appeared a few times. This rearrangement joins TRBV28 to TRBJ2-5; 8 nucleotides match TRBD1. Germline assignment: CDR1 MDHEN and CDR2 SYDVKM. The V gene end was trimmed by 6 bases and the J gene end by 5 bases; junction bases not matched to a gene: 8. The CDR3 loop spans 14 amino acids. CDR3 DNA: TGTGCCAGCAGCACCAGGGGGCGCAAGGAGACCCAGTACTTC. Translation gives CASSTRGRKETQYF.

This chain uses TRBV30 with TRBJ2-7; no clear D gene. Per the germline V gene, CDR1 is GTSNPN and CDR2 is SVGIG (reference sequence). Deletions cut 4 bases from V and 1 base from J, with 11 bases between. This CDR3 has 13 amino acids. The CDR3 DNA follows: TGTGCCTGGAAAAAAATTCCTTCCTACGAGCAGTACTTC. This gives the protein CAWKKIPSYEQYF.

This chain connects TRBV7-9 to TRBJ2-5; TRBD2 agrees at 11 bases. The ends lost 6 bases at V and 7 bases at J; junction bases unmatched: 13. CDR3 length equals 16 residues. The germline V gene has CDR1 SEHNR and CDR2 FQNEAQ (reference sequence). The chain's CDR3 is CASSRWGLAGGGTQYF. CDR3 nucleotides: TGTGCCAGCAGTCGATGGGGTCTAGCGGGAGGCGGGACCCAGTACTTC.

The V and J genes are TRBV4-1 and TRBJ2-1, with 7 bases aligning to TRBD1. CDR1 MGHRA and CDR2 YSYEKL come from the germline V gene. Trimming removed 1 base from V and 1 base from J; junction bases left unmatched: 1. CDR3 length: 15 amino acids. For the CDR3, the DNA is TGCGCCAGCAGCCAAGGGACAGGATCCTACAATGAGCAGTTCTTC. This encodes CASSQGTGSYNEQFF.

The V gene is TRBV7-8, the J gene TRBJ2-5; D perhaps matches TRBD1 (6 bases). V was clipped by 4 bases and J by 1 base, with 10 bases between them. CDR3 length: 14 residues. The V gene's germline CDR1 is SGHVS and CDR2 FQNEAQ. In nucleotides, the CDR3 is TGTGCCAGCAGCTCCCGGACAGTCCAAGAGACCCAGTACTTC. Translation gives CASSSRTVQETQYF.

V gene TRBV5-6 combines with J gene TRBJ2-7; possibly TRBD2 for D (5 bases). The CDR3 sequence is 13 residues long. Germline CDR1 is SGHDT and CDR2 is YYEEEE. V was trimmed by 6 bases and J by 3 bases, leaving 13 bases between them. The CDR3 nucleotides read TGTGCCAGCACTTACGGAGGTCACTACGAGCAGTACTTC. Its protein product is CASTYGGHYEQYF.

V is TRBV7-9 and J is TRBJ1-2, with 7 bases aligning to TRBD1. Germline V gene data show CDR1 as SEHNR and CDR2 as FQNEAQ (reference sequence). The CDR3 extends over 15 amino acids. With V trimmed by 3 bases and J by 0 bases, 4 bases remained unmatched. The chain's CDR3 is CASSLGTGANYGYTF. DNA for the CDR3: TGTGCCAGCAGCTTGGGTACAGGGGCTAACTATGGCTACACCTTC.

The chain is built from TRBV9 and TRBJ2-2; no firm D call. V was cut by 2 bases and J by 8 bases, with 10 bases left in between. The CDR3 runs to 13 residues. Germline CDR1 and CDR2: SGDLS and YYNGEE. The CDR3 loop reads CASSVDGLGELFF. The DNA for the CDR3 is TGTGCCAGCAGCGTCGACGGGTTAGGGGAGCTGTTTTTT. Full variable domain (outside the CDR3, taken from reference TRBV9 and TRBJ2-2): DSGVTQTPKHLITATGQRVTLRCSPRSGDLSVYWYQQSLDQGLQFLIQYYNGEERAKGNILERFSAQQFPDLHSELNLSSLELGDSALYFCASSVDGLGELFFGEGSRLTVL.

This clone was observed a few times. V and J are TRBV7-9 and TRBJ1-1; 8 bases match TRBD1. The V and J ends lost 5 bases and 4 bases, in that order; junction bases with no gene match: 9. The CDR3 has 15 amino acids. The germline V gene has CDR1 SEHNR and CDR2 FQNEAQ (reference sequence). CDR3 loop: CASSGSSTGGTEAFF. DNA for the CDR3: TGTGCCAGCAGCGGATCCTCCACAGGGGGCACTGAAGCTTTCTTT.